These 14 T cell receptor beta chains were all obtained from the same sample, sequenced in a study of control samples from healthy donors and cancer patients. Profiled with immunoSEQ multiplex PCR; TCRdb holds only in-frame clones, not every one. Of some 120,000 clones listed, about 90% are singletons. Material for sequencing was blood. These receptors came from a man in his 60s in good health.

The CDR3 DNA is TGCGCCAGCAGCCTGGAAGCGGGCTCCTACAATGAGCAGTTCTTC. Its translation is CASSLEAGSYNEQFF. This rearrangement joins TRBV5-1 to TRBJ2-1, with D maybe TRBD2 (6 bases). V shed 4 bases and J shed 0 bases, with 11 bases lying between them. Germline V lookup: CDR1 SGHRS, CDR2 YFSETQ. CDR3 length: 15 residues.

This clone appeared once. The V and J genes are TRBV30 and TRBJ1-1; D call uncertain. Between the trimmed V and J ends, which lost 1 base and 7 bases, there was a span of 7 bases. CDR1 is GTSNPN, CDR2 SVGIG, per germline (reference sequence). The CDR3 consists of 11 residues. The CDR3: CAWSGIHEAFF. For the CDR3, the DNA is TGTGCCTGGAGTGGAATCCATGAAGCTTTCTTT. Variable domain in full (rest from reference TRBV30 and TRBJ1-1): SQTIHQWPATLVQPVGSPLSLECTVEGTSNPNLYWYRQAAGRGLQLLFYSVGIGQISSEVPQNLSASRPQDRQFILSSKKLLLSDSGFYLCAWSGIHEAFFGQGTRLTVV.

V is TRBV11-2 and J is TRBJ2-1; TRBD1 aligns across 8 bases. The CDR3 is 18 residues long. Germline assignment: CDR1 SGHAT and CDR2 FQNNGV. With 4 bases clipped from V and 5 bases from J, the junction kept 16 bases outside the gene matches. CDR3 residues: CASSYPTGSGGTDNEQFF. In nucleotides, the CDR3 is TGTGCCAGCAGCTACCCCACGGGATCAGGGGGCACGGACAATGAGCAGTTCTTC.

The V and J genes are TRBV15 and TRBJ1-1; D uncertain. The CDR3 has 14 amino acids. CDR1 LNHNV and CDR2 YYDKDF come from the germline V gene (reference sequence). V shed 2 bases and J shed 8 bases, with 15 bases lying between them. This CDR3 reads CATSRSRLGWEAFF. The CDR3 region has the DNA TGTGCCACCAGCAGATCTCGTCTGGGTTGGGAAGCTTTCTTT.

This chain uses TRBV30 with TRBJ1-1; TRBD1 is a possible D gene (5 bases). V lost 2 bases and J 0 bases, leaving 10 bases between the germline ends. The CDR3 length is 14 residues. CDR1 and CDR2 from the germline V gene are GTSNPN and SVGIG (reference sequence). The CDR3 protein is CAWSPLTVNTEAFF. CDR3 bases: TGTGCCTGGAGTCCCCTGACAGTGAACACTGAAGCTTTCTTT.

The rearrangement links TRBV5-1 to TRBJ1-2; D is perhaps TRBD1 (5 bases). The CDR3 is 15 residues long. Per germline, CDR1 SGHRS and CDR2 YFSETQ. Trimming stripped 0 bases from V and 0 bases from J, with 9 bases between. Here the CDR3 DNA reads TGCGCCAGCAGCTTGGATACAGGCGCTAACTATGGCTACACCTTC. Translated: CASSLDTGANYGYTF.

V is TRBV3-1 (or the pseudogene TRBV3-2) and J is TRBJ1-2, with D unclear. The CDR3 spans 15 residues. Germline CDR1 and CDR2: LGHDT and YNNKEL (reference sequence). V lost 1 base and J 3 bases, leaving 12 bases between the germline ends. The chain's CDR3 is CASSQGFVPYYGYTF. The CDR3 DNA follows: TGTGCCAGCAGCCAAGGCTTCGTACCGTACTATGGCTACACCTTC.

The chain recombines TRBV12-3 or TRBV12-4 with TRBJ2-5, with 8 bases matching TRBD2. The ends lost 11 bases at V and 5 bases at J; junction bases unmatched: 10. CDR3 length: 13 residues. The CDR3 DNA is TGTGCCTCTAGCGGGTGGGAAGGGGAGACCCAGTACTTC. This sequence encodes CASSGWEGETQYF.

J is TRBJ2-2 and V is TRBV19; 12 positions agree with TRBD2. Trimming at V came to 5 bases and at J to 5 bases, leaving 3 bases not matched to a gene. This CDR3 is built from 15 residues. Germline CDR1 is LNHDA and CDR2 is SQIVND (reference sequence). The CDR3 bases are TGTGCCAGTAGTTTGCTAGCGGGAGGGACCGGGGAGCTGTTTTTT. Amino acid sequence: CASSLLAGGTGELFF.

This CDR3 is CASSWVGTANTEAFF. As DNA, the CDR3 is TGTGCCAGCAGTTGGGTGGGGACGGCAAACACTGAAGCTTTCTTT. The rearrangement uses TRBV27 and TRBJ1-1; tentative D call: TRBD1 (5 bases). CDR1 and CDR2 from the germline V gene are MNHEY and SMNVEV (reference sequence). This CDR3 spans 15 amino acids. Deletions cut 4 bases from V and 2 bases from J, with 14 bases between.

The gene calls are TRBV7-9 and TRBJ1-2; TRBD1 matches 7 bases. The J segment lost 4 bases and the V segment lost 5 bases, leaving 13 bases of the junction unmatched. CDR1 and CDR2 from the germline V gene are SEHNR and FQNEAQ (reference sequence). The CDR3 runs 16 residues. The CDR3 DNA follows: TGTGCCAGCAGCCCGACAGGGAGTGGAGTTTTCTATGGCTACACCTTC. Translated: CASSPTGSGVFYGYTF.

The chain is built from TRBV4-3 and TRBJ1-6; the D is unclear. V lost 2 bases and J 5 bases, leaving 13 bases between the germline ends. CDR3 length: 16 residues. Germline values: CDR1 LGHNA, CDR2 YSLEER. This CDR3 is CASSQTGRINNSPLHF. CDR3 nucleotide sequence: TGCGCCAGCAGCCAAACTGGACGGATCAATAATTCACCCCTCCACTTT.

The rearrangement joins TRBV4-2 to TRBJ1-4; 9 bases match TRBD1. This CDR3 has 15 residues. Trimming at V came to 4 bases and at J to 5 bases, leaving 5 bases not matched to a gene. Looked up from germline, CDR1 is LGHNA and CDR2 is YNFKEQ. CDR3 DNA: TGTGCCAGCAGCCGTTCCGGGACAGGGAATGAAAAACTGTTTTTT. This gives the protein CASSRSGTGNEKLFF.

The chain has TRBV27 and TRBJ2-7; 7 positions match TRBD2. The CDR3 loop spans 12 amino acids. The V gene's germline CDR1 is MNHEY and CDR2 SMNVEV (reference sequence). Unmatched junction bases numbered 2, after V lost 3 bases and J lost 6 bases. The CDR3 loop is CASSFRGGEQYF. The CDR3 nucleotides read TGTGCCAGCAGTTTTCGCGGGGGCGAGCAGTACTTC.